The 7 T cell receptor beta chains reported below all come from one sample, sequenced in a study of glioma-infiltrating T cells after dendritic cell vaccination. TCRdb's table, derived via immunoSEQ multiplex PCR, lists solely in-frame clones and lacks some. This sample yields around 90,000 clones, of which approximately 80% are seen a single time; 5.5% to 7% belongs to the top ten. This material consisted of blood, taken before dendritic cell vaccination. The receptors shown here come from a human donor with glioblastoma.

This clone came up a few times. V and J are TRBV2 and TRBJ2-3, with D possibly TRBD2 on 6 matching bases. The germline V gene has CDR1 SNHLY and CDR2 FYNNEI. This CDR3 is built from 14 residues. V lost 4 bases to trimming and J lost 1 base, with 9 bases between them. The CDR3 bases are TGTGCCAGCAGTGTTGGCGGGGGCACAGATACGCAGTATTTT. Its protein product is CASSVGGGTDTQYF.

Turning to this clone: Relative to the germline gene, one junction end is altered; a read error may explain this. V gene TRBV7-7 combines with J gene TRBJ2-1, with 12 bases that match TRBD2. Per the germline V gene, CDR1 is SSHAT and CDR2 is FNYEAQ (reference sequence). CDR3 size: 15 residues. This CDR3 reads CASSLGLAGYNEQFF. CDR3 nucleotides: TGTGCTAGCAGCTTGGGACTAGCGGGTTACAATGAGCAGTTCTTC.

This clone showed up just a few times. The chain carries TRBV4-1 and TRBJ1-5, with 7 bases aligning to TRBD1. With V trimmed by 6 bases and J by 3 bases, 11 bases remained unmatched. This CDR3 has 16 amino acids. Germline V gene data show CDR1 as MGHRA and CDR2 as YSYEKL. The CDR3 is CASSLREGANNQPQHF. Here the CDR3 DNA reads TGCGCCAGCAGTTTACGGGAGGGGGCGAACAATCAGCCCCAGCATTTT.

This clone appeared once. The chain uses TRBV18 and TRBJ1-1, with TRBD1 identical over 7 bases. The J segment lost 4 bases and the V segment lost 3 bases, leaving 5 bases of the junction unmatched. CDR1 and CDR2 from the germline V gene are KGHSH and LQKENI. The CDR3 spans 14 residues. CDR3 in DNA: TGTGCCAGCTCACCTACAGGGGTAGGCACTGAAGCTTTCTTT. Protein product: CASSPTGVGTEAFF.

The chain is built from TRBV4-1 and TRBJ2-1; 8 bases line up with TRBD2. Per germline, CDR1 MGHRA and CDR2 YSYEKL. The CDR3 consists of 18 residues. V was pared by 0 bases and J by 5 bases, with 12 bases of the junction left unmatched. The CDR3 DNA reads TGCGCCAGCAGCCAAGAAGGTAGCGGGGTTCGGGCCAACAATGAGCAGTTCTTC. Its translation is CASSQEGSGVRANNEQFF.

The V and J genes are TRBV2 and TRBJ2-7; D uncertain. The V and J ends lost 7 bases and 4 bases respectively, with 8 bases between them. The CDR3 is made up of 11 amino acids. The germline V gene encodes CDR1 SNHLY and CDR2 FYNNEI. Here the CDR3 reads CASTQIYEQYF. In nucleotides, the CDR3 is TGTGCCAGCACCCAGATTTACGAGCAGTACTTC. Drawing the rest from reference TRBV2 and TRBJ2-7, the complete variable domain is EPEVTQTPSHQVTQMGQEVILRCVPISNHLYFYWYRQILGQKVEFLVSFYNNEISEKSEIFDDQFSVERPDGSNFTLKIRSTKLEDSAMYFCASTQIYEQYFGPGTRLTVT.

V usage is TRBV7-2 and J usage is TRBJ2-7, with TRBD2 identical over 10 bases. V shed 4 bases and J 4 bases; nucleotides not matched to a gene: 13. Germline V gives CDR1 SGHTA, CDR2 FQGNSA. CDR3 length equals 17 residues. The CDR3 here is CASSSPRGSAGGYEQYF. CDR3 DNA: TGTGCCAGCAGCTCACCCCGGGGGTCAGCGGGAGGGTACGAGCAGTACTTC. The full variable domain, its missing parts supplied by reference TRBV7-2 and TRBJ2-7, is GAGVSQSPSNKVTEKGKDVELRCDPISGHTALYWYRQSLGQGLEFLIYFQGNSAPDKSGLPSDRFSAERTGGSVSTLTIQRTQQEDSAVYLCASSSPRGSAGGYEQYFGPGTRLTVT.